This T cell receptor beta chain was found in a study of T cell responses to AZD1222 COVID-19 vaccine. At the level of the study: Whether given at about 4 or about 12 weeks, second doses were pooled. The study's findings and limits: Donors skewed white British and female; clonal diversity was possibly underestimated. Spike as a whole was targeted by vaccine-associated CD4 TCRs, dominant at 160-218 and 743-854. The study reported that nearly half of spike-specific TCRs target unmutated variant regions.

Worth noting for this clone: Its antigen is currently unknown.

The CDR3 extends over 13 amino acids. V was cut by 7 bases and J by 9 bases, with 16 bases left in between. Germline assignment: CDR1 SEHNR and CDR2 FQNEAQ (reference sequence). The assay was immunoSEQ multiplex PCR, and TCRdb's table has in-frame clones only and misses some. The top ten clones hold 1.9% of a sample with around 150,000 clones, around nine tenths of them seen once. The origin of this receptor is an adult in good health. Sequencing used peripheral blood, obtained on day 0 of AZD1222 vaccination. This chain links TRBV7-9 with TRBJ1-3; D is uncertain. Here the CDR3 reads CASNTAPSVTIYF. DNA of the CDR3: TGTGCCAGCAATACAGCGCCATCGGTCACCATATATTTT.